This T cell receptor (beta chain) was profiled in a study of blood T cell repertoires in COVID-19 (TCRdb year 2020). With regard to the full study: The collaborator samples originated in the United States, Italy and Spain and spanned the acute and convalescent phases of COVID-19. The prospective study material was composed of cDNA or gDNA derived from T cells, B-cell-depleted T cells, or PBMCs. The dataset comprised deeply sampled blood TCRbeta repertoires from subjects exposed to, actively infected with, or recovered from COVID-19. A freely available public database, intended as a resource for researchers studying the immune response to SARS-CoV-2, is where the repertoires were released. The samples were drawn from the first 160 participants of the ongoing ImmuneRACE study and from some 1,300 subjects provided by 6 global collaborators. Sample metadata almost always included a de-identified subject ID, COVID-19 status, age in years and sex. Where HLA class I and class II types were available, the types were taken from metadata supplied by the sample provider, not from assay-based typing.

As concerns this clone: Its cognate antigen has yet to be identified. No much larger clone exists at a distance of one base, and base qualities are not known.

The immunoSEQ Assay, a bias-controlled multiplex PCR, was used to amplify TCRbeta CDR3 regions from genomic DNA. The published analysis was carried out like this. The number of nucleated cells in each sample was estimated from the amplification of reference gene primers within the assay. To quantify the absolute abundance of each unique TCRbeta CDR3 rearrangement, sequence reads were collapsed and filtered. For each sample, productive Simpson clonality was calculated by taking the square root of Simpson's diversity index across productive rearrangements. TCRdb retrieved this table from immuneACCESS and kept in-frame rearrangements only. Not all clones are present; in checked studies, unresolved V genes account for under half, and no reason is known for the remainder. V and J calls and clone size are given by that table; D and trimming were obtained from the DNA. The sample includes some 210,000 clones, with about 88% observed a single time. Roughly 6.2% of the sample is in the top ten clones.

Samples from volunteer blood donors who had recovered from COVID-19 were contributed by a second Seattle source. The collaborating institutions used their own protocols to collect whole blood in K2EDTA tubes. Collaborator samples were shipped for TCRbeta analysis as frozen whole blood, isolated PBMCs, or DNA extracted from either sample type. The research as a whole found: Clinical and demographic metadata were provided uncurated, with the amount varying by source and participant.

Material: peripheral blood. The TCR sequence derives from a woman aged 40-49 years who had recovered from COVID-19.

The CDR3 here reads CASSPGGGTQFF. In nucleotides, the sequence is TGTGCCAGCAGCCCGGGGGGGGGAACGCAGTTCTTC. The receptor chain draws on TRBV5-4 and TRBJ2-1; 8 bases in between match TRBD2. Per the germline V gene (reference sequence), SGHNT is the CDR1 and YYREEE is the CDR2. From its cysteine to its phenylalanine, the CDR3 spans 12 amino acids. The CDR3 DNA has 36 bases and is translated from base 1. The V end gives up 4 bases and the J end 12 bases, leaving 6 bases in the junction not matched to a gene.